This T cell receptor beta chain was recovered during a study of blood T cell repertoires in COVID-19. Across the study: Nucleic acid was either cDNA or gDNA, and it came from T cells, B-cell-depleted T cells, or PBMCs.

Measured with immunoSEQ multiplex PCR; TCRdb has only the in-frame clones, and not every one. The data hold 400,000 to 500,000 clones, with about nine tenths observed a single time. V lost 0 bases and J 3 bases, leaving 15 bases between the germline ends. CDR1 and CDR2 from the germline V gene are KGHSH and LQKENI. CDR3 length: 17 residues. The sequenced sample consisted of peripheral blood. The V call is TRBV18, the J call TRBJ2-1, with D perhaps TRBD1 (6 bases). The TCR sequence derives from a woman aged 30 to 39 with active or convalescent COVID-19. CDR3 amino acids: CASSPPHRTDGYNEQFF. The DNA for the CDR3 is TGTGCCAGCTCACCACCGCATAGGACAGACGGCTACAATGAGCAGTTCTTC.